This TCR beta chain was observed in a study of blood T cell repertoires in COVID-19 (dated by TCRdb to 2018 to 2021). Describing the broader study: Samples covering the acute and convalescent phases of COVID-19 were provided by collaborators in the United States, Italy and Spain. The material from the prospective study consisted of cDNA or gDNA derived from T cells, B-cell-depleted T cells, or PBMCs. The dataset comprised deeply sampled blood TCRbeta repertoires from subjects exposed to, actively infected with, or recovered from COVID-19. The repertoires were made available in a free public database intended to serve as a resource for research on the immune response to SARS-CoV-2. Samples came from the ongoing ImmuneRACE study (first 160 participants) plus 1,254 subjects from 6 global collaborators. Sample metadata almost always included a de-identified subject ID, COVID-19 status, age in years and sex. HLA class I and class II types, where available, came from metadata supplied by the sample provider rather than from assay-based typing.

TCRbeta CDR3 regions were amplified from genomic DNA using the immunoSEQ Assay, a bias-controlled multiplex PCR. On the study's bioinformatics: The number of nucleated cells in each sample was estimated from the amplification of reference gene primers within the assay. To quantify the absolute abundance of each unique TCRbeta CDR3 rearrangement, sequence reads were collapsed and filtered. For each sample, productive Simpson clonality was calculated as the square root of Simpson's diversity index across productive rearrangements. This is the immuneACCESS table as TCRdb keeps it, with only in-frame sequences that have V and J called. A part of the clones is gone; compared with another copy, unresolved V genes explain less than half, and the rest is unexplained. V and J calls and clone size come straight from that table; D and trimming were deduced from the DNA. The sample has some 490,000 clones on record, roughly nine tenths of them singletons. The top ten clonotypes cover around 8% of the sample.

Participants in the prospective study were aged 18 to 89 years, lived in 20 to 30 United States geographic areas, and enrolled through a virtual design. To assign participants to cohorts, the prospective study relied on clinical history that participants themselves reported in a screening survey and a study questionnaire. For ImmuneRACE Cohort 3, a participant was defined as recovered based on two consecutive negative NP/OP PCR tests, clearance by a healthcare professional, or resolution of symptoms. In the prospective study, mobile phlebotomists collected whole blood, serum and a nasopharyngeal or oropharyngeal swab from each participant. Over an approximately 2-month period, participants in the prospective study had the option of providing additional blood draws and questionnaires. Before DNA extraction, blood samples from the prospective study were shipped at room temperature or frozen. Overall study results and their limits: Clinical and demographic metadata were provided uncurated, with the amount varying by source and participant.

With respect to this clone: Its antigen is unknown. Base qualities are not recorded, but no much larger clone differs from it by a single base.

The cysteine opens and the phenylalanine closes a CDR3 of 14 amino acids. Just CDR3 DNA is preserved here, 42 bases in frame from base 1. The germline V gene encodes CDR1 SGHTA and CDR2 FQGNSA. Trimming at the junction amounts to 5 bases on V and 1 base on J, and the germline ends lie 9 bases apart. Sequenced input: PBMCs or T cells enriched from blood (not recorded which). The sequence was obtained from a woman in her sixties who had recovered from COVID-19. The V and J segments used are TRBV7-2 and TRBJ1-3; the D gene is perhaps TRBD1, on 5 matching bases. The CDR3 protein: CASSLGASGNTIYF. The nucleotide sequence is TGTGCCAGCAGCCTAGGGGCATCTGGAAACACCATATATTTT.